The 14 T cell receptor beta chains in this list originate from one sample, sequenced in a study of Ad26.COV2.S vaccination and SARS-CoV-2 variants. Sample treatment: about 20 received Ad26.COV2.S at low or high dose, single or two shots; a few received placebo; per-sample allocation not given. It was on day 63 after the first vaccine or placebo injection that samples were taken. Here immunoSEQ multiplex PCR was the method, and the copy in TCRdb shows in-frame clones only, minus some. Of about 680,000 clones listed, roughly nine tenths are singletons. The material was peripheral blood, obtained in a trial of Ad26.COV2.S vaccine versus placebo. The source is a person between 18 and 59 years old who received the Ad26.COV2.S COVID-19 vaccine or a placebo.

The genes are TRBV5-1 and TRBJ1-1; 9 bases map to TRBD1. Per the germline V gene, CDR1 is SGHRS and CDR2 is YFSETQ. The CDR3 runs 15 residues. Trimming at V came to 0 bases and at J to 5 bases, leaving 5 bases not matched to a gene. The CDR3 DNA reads TGCGCCAGCAGCTTGGGGGACAGGGTTTCGACTGAAGCTTTCTTT. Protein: CASSLGDRVSTEAFF.

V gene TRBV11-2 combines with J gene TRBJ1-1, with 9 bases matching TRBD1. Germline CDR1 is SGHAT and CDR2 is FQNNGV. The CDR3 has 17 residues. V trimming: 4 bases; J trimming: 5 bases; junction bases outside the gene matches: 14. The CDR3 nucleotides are TGTGCCAGCAGCTCTCTAGGTGGGGGACAGGGCGAAACTGAAGCTTTCTTT. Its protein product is CASSSLGGGQGETEAFF. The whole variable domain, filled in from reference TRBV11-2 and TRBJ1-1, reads EAGVAQSPRYKIIEKRQSVAFWCNPISGHATLYWYQQILGQGPKLLIQFQNNGVVDDSQLPKDRFSAERLKGVDSTLKIQPAKLEDSAVYLCASSSLGGGQGETEAFFGQGTRLTVV.

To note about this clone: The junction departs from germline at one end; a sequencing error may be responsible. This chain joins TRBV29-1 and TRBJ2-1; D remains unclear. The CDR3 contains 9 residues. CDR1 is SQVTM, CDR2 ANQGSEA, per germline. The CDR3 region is CSAGPGAVF. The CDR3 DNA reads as TGCAGCGCCGGGCCGGGCGCGGTCTTC.

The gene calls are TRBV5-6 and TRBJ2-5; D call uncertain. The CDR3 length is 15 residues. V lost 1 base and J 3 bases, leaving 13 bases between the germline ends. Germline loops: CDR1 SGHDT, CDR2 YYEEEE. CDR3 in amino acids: CASSLFATMEETQYF. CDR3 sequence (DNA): TGTGCCAGCAGCTTGTTTGCTACGATGGAAGAGACCCAGTACTTC.

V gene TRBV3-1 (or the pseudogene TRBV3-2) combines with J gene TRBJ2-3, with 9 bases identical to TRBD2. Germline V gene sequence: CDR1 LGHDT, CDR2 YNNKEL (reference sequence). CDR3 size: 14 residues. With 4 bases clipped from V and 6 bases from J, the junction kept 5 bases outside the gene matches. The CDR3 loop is CASSPLAGTDTQYF. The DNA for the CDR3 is TGTGCCAGCAGCCCGCTAGCGGGGACTGATACGCAGTATTTT.

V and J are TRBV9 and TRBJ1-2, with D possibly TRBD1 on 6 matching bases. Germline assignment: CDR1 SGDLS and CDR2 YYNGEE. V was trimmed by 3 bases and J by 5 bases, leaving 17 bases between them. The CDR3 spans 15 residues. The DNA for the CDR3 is TGTGCCAGCAGCGCCAGTTCCGGGACACCTTATGGCTACACCTTC. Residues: CASSASSGTPYGYTF.

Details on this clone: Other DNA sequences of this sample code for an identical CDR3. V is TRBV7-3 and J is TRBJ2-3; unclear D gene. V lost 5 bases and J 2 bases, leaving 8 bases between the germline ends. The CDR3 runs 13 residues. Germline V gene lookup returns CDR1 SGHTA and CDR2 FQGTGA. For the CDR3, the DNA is TGTGCCAGCAGCCTCCCCAACACAGATACGCAGTATTTT. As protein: CASSLPNTDTQYF.

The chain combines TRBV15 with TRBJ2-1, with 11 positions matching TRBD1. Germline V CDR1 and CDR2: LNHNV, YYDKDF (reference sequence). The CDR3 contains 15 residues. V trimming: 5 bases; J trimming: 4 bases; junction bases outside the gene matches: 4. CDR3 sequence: CATSRGQGAYNEQFF. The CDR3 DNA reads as TGTGCCACCAGCCGCGGACAGGGGGCATACAATGAGCAGTTCTTC.

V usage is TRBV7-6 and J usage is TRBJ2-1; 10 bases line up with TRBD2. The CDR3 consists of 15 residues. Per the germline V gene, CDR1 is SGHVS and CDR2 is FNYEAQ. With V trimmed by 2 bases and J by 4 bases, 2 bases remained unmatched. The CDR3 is CASSLRTSGYNEQFF. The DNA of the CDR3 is TGTGCCAGCAGCTTACGGACTAGCGGATACAATGAGCAGTTCTTC.

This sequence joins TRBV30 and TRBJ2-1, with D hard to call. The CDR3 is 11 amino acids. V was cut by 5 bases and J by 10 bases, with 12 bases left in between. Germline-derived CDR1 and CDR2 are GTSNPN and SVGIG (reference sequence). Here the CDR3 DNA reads TGTGCCTGGGGGAAAGCAGGAGAGCAGTTCTTC. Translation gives CAWGKAGEQFF.

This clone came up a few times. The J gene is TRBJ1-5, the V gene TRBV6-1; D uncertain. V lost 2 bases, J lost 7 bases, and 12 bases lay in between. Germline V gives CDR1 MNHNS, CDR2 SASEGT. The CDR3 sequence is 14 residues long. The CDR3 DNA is TGTGCCAGCAGTGAATCGGGCCGAAGGCAGCCCCAGCATTTT. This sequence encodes CASSESGRRQPQHF.

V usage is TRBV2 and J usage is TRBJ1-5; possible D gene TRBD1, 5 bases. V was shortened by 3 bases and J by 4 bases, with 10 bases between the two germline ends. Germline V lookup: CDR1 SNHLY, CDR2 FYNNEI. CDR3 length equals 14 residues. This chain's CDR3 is CASSELGVNQPQHF. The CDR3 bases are TGTGCCAGCAGTGAGTTAGGGGTAAATCAGCCCCAGCATTTT.

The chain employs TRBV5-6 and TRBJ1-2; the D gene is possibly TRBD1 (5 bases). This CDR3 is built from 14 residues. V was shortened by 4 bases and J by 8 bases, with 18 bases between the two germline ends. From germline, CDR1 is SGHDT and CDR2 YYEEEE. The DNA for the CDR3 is TGTGCCAGCAGCCTCACGCTGGGGCTAGGAGGCTACACCTTC. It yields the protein CASSLTLGLGGYTF.

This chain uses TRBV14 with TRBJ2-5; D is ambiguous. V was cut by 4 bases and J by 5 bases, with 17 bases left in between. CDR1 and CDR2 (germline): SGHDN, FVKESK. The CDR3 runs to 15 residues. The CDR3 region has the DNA TGTGCCAGCAGCCCTTTTCTAGGAGCTGGGGAGACCCAGTACTTC. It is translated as CASSPFLGAGETQYF. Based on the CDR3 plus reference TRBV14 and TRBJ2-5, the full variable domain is EAGVTQFPSHSVIEKGQTVTLRCDPISGHDNLYWYRRVMGKEIKFLLHFVKESKQDESGMPNNRFLAERTGGTYSTLKVQPAELEDSGVYFCASSPFLGAGETQYFGPGTRLLVL.